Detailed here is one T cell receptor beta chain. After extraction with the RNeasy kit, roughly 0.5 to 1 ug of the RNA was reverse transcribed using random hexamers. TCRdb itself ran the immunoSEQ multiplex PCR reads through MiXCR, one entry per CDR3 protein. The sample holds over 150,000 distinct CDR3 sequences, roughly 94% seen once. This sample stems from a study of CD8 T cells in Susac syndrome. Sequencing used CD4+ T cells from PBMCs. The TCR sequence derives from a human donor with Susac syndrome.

CDR3 sequence reads: CASSLGPTGEETQYF. For the CDR3, the DNA is TGCGCCAGCAGCTTGGGACCGACAGGGGAGGAGACCCAGTACTTC. The chain combines TRBV5-1 with TRBJ2-5; 8 positions match TRBD1. From germline, CDR1 is SGHRS and CDR2 YFSETQ. There are 15 residues in the CDR3. Trimming took 0 bases from V and 5 from J; bases not matched to a gene: 6.